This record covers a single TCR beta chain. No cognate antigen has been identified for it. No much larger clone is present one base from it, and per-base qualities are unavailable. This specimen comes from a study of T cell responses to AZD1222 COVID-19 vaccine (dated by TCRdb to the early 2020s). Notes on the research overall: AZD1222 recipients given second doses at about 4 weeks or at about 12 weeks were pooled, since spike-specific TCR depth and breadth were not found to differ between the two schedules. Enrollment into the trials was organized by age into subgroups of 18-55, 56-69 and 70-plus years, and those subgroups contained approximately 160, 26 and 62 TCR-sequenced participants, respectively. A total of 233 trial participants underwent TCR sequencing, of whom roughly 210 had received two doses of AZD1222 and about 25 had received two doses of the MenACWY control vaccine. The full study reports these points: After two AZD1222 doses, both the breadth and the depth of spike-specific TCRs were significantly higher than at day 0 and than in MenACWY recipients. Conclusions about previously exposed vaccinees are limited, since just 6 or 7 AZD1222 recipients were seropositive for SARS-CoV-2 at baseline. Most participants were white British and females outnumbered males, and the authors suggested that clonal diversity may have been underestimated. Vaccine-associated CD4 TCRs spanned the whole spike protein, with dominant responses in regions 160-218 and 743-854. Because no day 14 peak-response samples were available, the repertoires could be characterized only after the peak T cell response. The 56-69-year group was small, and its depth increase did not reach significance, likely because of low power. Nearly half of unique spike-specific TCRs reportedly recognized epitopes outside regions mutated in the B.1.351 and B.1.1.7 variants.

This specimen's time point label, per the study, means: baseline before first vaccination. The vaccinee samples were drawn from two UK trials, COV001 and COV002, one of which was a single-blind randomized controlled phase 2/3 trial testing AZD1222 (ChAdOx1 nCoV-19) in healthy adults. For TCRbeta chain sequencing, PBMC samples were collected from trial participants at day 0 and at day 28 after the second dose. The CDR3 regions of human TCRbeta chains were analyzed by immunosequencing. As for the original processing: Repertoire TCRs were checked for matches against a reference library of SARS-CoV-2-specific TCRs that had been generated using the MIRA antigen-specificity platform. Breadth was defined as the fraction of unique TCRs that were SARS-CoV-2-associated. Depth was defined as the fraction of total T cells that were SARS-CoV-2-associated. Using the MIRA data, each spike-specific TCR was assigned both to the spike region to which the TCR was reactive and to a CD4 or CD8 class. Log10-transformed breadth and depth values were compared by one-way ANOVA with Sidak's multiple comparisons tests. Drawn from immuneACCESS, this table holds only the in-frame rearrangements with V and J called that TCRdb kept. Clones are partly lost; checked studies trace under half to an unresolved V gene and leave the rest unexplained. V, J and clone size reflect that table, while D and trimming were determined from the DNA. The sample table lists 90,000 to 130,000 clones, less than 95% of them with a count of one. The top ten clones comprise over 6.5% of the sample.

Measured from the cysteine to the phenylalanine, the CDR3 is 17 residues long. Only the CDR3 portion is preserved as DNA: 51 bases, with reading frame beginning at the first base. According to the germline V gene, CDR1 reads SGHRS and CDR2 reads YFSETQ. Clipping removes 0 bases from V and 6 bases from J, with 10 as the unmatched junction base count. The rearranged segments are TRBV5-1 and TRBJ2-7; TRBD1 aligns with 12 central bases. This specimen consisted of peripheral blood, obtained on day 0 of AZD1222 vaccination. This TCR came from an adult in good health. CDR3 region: CASSLAGRGQGAIEQYF. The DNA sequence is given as TGCGCCAGCAGCTTGGCGGGGAGGGGACAGGGGGCTATCGAGCAGTACTTC.